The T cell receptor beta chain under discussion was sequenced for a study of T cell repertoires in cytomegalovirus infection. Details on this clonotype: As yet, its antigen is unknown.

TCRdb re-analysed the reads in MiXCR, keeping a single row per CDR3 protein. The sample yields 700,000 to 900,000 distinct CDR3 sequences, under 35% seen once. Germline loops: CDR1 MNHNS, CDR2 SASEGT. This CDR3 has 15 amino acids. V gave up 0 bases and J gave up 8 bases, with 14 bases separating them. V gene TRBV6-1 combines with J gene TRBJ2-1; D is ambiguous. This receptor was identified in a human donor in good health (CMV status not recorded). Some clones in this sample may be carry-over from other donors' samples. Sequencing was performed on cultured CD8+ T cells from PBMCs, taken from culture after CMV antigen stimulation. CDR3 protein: CASSEAWGFIDEQFF. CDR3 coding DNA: TGTGCCAGCAGTGAAGCATGGGGTTTCATCGATGAGCAGTTCTTC.